This T cell receptor (beta chain) is drawn from a study of T cell repertoires in cytomegalovirus infection. Study as a whole: Both CMV infection and a matching HLA type were indicated by public TCR beta signatures.

From the reads, TCRdb called clonotypes with MiXCR, one entry per CDR3 protein. Here the sample spans 550,000 to 700,000 distinct CDR3 sequences, roughly 42% being singletons. This CDR3 is built from 13 residues. V was pared by 6 bases and J by 4 bases, with 13 bases between. Study-wide results and limits: Ex vivo, HLA-C-restricted CMV-specific TCR beta clonotypes prevailed over the rest of the response. Using cumulative public TCR beta family frequency, the authors identified those who carried CMV together with the relevant HLA.

Note on this clonotype: The antigen is unknown.

The chain has TRBV12-3 or TRBV12-4 and TRBJ2-7; the D gene could be TRBD1 or TRBD2 (5 bases each). The origin of this receptor is a human donor in good health (CMV status not recorded). Some clones in this sample may be carry-over from other donors' samples. The starting material was cultured PBMCs, obtained from culture after CMV antigen stimulation. CDR3 loop: CASSSGRRYEQYF. Here the CDR3 DNA reads TGTGCCAGCAGCTCGGGACGGAGATACGAGCAGTACTTC.